This T cell receptor beta chain was observed in a study of CD8+ T cells in alopecia areata. The V gene lost 4 bases and the J gene lost 5 bases, with 24 bases spanning the gap. Looked up from germline, CDR1 is KGHSH and CDR2 is LQKENI. The CDR3 runs 17 residues. Study results and caveats: Whereas mice showed it more clearly, TCR sharing across patients was murkier, possibly because of HLA.

In the case of this clone: Its antigen is not known.

Extracted RNA was reverse transcribed into cDNA, the sequencing template. Generated by immunoSEQ multiplex PCR, the TCRdb table keeps only in-frame clones and is missing some. The data contain around 140,000 clones, 87% of them singletons. The receptor comes from a human donor with alopecia areata. The chain couples TRBV18 to TRBJ2-7; D is tentatively TRBD1 or TRBD2 (6 bases each). The sample was CD8+ T cells sorted from blood, taken at week 0. The CDR3 region is CASSLPGGGTFDNEQYF. CDR3 DNA: TGTGCCAGCTCACTACCTGGGGGCGGGACCTTTGACAACGAGCAGTACTTC.